A single sample is the source of the 9 T cell receptor beta chains below, sequenced in a study of cytomegalovirus exposure and HLA in healthy donors (dated by TCRdb to about 2017). Libraries came from the immunoSEQ multiplex PCR assay. For the multiplex PCR, a mixture combining 60 forward primers for TCR Vbeta segments and 13 reverse primers for TCR Jbeta segments was used. This is the immuneACCESS table as TCRdb keeps it, with only in-frame sequences that have V and J called. A part of the clones is gone; compared with another copy, unresolved V genes explain less than half, and the rest is unexplained. The sample includes about 120,000 clones, with around 80% observed a single time. The top ten constitute less than 0.25% of the sample. Sequenced input: PBMCs. Receptors originate from a man aged 45 to 65 in good health and CMV-seronegative.

Here the CDR3 reads CASSQQLAGPYEQYF. DNA of the CDR3: TGCGCCAGCAGCCAGCAACTAGCGGGACCCTACGAGCAGTACTTC. The rearrangement uses TRBV4-1 and TRBJ2-7, with TRBD2 identical over 10 bases. V shed 3 bases and J 2 bases; nucleotides not matched to a gene: 4. In germline, CDR1 is MGHRA, CDR2 YSYEKL. There are 15 residues in the CDR3.

The chain is built from TRBV14 and TRBJ2-2; the D is unclear. This CDR3 has 14 amino acids. Trimming left V 0 bases short and J 5 bases short, with 7 bases between. Per germline, CDR1 SGHDN and CDR2 FVKESK. The CDR3: CASSQEIRTGELFF. In DNA, the CDR3 is TGTGCCAGCAGCCAAGAAATACGGACCGGGGAGCTGTTTTTT.

The chain combines TRBV4-3 with TRBJ2-3; 9 bases are shared with TRBD2. Germline loops: CDR1 LGHNA, CDR2 YSLEER. After removal of 0 bases from V and 5 bases from J, the junction contained 9 bases not matched to a gene. The CDR3 runs 17 residues. CDR3 coding DNA: TGCGCCAGCAGCCAAGAGCCCGGCGGGGGGGCTGGAGATACGCAGTATTTT. Translating it yields CASSQEPGGGAGDTQYF.

V and J are TRBV28 and TRBJ2-7, with 10 nucleotides matching TRBD2. This CDR3 is built from 15 residues. V lost 5 bases, J lost 0 bases, and 4 bases stayed unmatched. The germline V gene has CDR1 MDHEN and CDR2 SYDVKM. The CDR3: CASSRTSGISYEQYF. The CDR3 nucleotides are TGTGCCAGCAGTAGGACTAGCGGCATCTCCTACGAGCAGTACTTC.

The J gene is TRBJ2-1, the V gene TRBV7-2, with D unclear. Trimming stripped 5 bases from V and 3 bases from J, with 17 bases between. Germline lookup yields CDR1 SGHTA and CDR2 FQGNSA. CDR3 size: 16 residues. CDR3 coding DNA: TGTGCCAGCAGCGCCGCCGGAAGGAGAAGCTACAATGAGCAGTTCTTC. This sequence encodes CASSAAGRRSYNEQFF.

The V gene is TRBV6-5, the J gene TRBJ2-5; 7 bases align to TRBD1. The CDR3 has 13 amino acids. The junction had 10 bases not matched to a gene; V was cut back by 10 bases and J by 5 bases. Looked up from germline, CDR1 is MNHEY and CDR2 is SVGAGI. The chain's CDR3 is CATRGLGVETQYF. In DNA, the CDR3 is TGTGCCACTAGGGGGCTGGGGGTCGAGACCCAGTACTTC.

V and J are TRBV19 and TRBJ1-1; 7 nucleotides line up with TRBD1. Germline trimming cut 9 bases from V and 5 bases from J; bases unmatched to any gene: 9. The CDR3 runs to 13 residues. The germline V gene has CDR1 LNHDA and CDR2 SQIVND (reference sequence). CDR3 amino acids: CASTGQDRTEAFF. CDR3 nucleotides: TGTGCCAGCACAGGACAGGACCGGACTGAAGCTTTCTTT. Based on the CDR3 plus reference TRBV19 and TRBJ1-1, the full variable domain is DGGITQSPKYLFRKEGQNVTLSCEQNLNHDAMYWYRQDPGQGLRLIYYSQIVNDFQKGDIAEGYSVSREKKESFPLTVTSAQKNPTAFYLCASTGQDRTEAFFGQGTRLTVV.

The chain recombines TRBV10-3 with TRBJ2-7; 9 bases are a match to TRBD2. The CDR3 sequence is 15 residues long. The germline gives CDR1 ENHRY, CDR2 SYGVKD. V gave up 2 bases and J gave up 4 bases; unmatched junction bases: 6. DNA for the CDR3: TGTGCCATCAGTGAGGCTGCGGGAGGGCCTTACGAGCAGTACTTC. Amino acids: CAISEAAGGPYEQYF.

The chain couples TRBV7-9 to TRBJ2-7; D might be TRBD2 (5 bases). This CDR3 contains 12 residues. Germline lookup yields CDR1 SEHNR and CDR2 FQNEAQ (reference sequence). V was cut by 1 base and J by 12 bases, with 13 bases left in between. The CDR3 DNA reads TGTGCCAGCAGCTTAGTTGTCCGGGAAAGGTACTTC. The encoded protein is CASSLVVRERYF.